This T cell receptor (beta chain) originates from a study of blood T cells in healthy people across ages. Whole-study results and caveats: Diversity was higher, and naive CD4+ cells more numerous, in long-lived donors than in aged donors.

PCR was performed a second time for roughly 7 to 11 cycles using a sample-barcoded 5' primer and a J-beta primer mix. TCRdb re-called the 5' RACE reads through MiXCR, storing one row per CDR3 protein. The table includes 1.5 million to 2 million distinct CDR3 sequences, around half detected once. Regarding this clonotype: The target antigen is unknown.

The receptor was derived from a woman aged 40 to 50 in good health. Material for sequencing was blood.

CDR3 bases: TGCGCCAGCAGTCCAGAAGACTCTGGAAACACCATATATTTT. Encoded protein: CASSPEDSGNTIYF. This chain links TRBV5-1 with TRBJ1-3; D remains unclear. The CDR3 sequence is 14 residues long. Trimming removed 5 bases at V and 0 bases at J, with 9 bases between. Per the germline V gene, CDR1 is SGHRS and CDR2 is YFSETQ. The full variable domain, completed using reference TRBV5-1 and TRBJ1-3, is KAGVTQTPRYLIKTRGQQVTLSCSPISGHRSVSWYQQTPGQGLQFLFEYFSETQRNKGNFPGRFSGRQFSNSRSEMNVSTLELGDSALYLCASSPEDSGNTIYFGEGSWLTVV.